The present T cell receptor (beta chain) was sequenced within a study of neoadjuvant anti-PD-1 for oral cavity cancer. Overall study context: Nivolumab at 3 mg/kg was mostly given biweekly, three to four doses, pre-surgery.

Some clones are missing from TCRdb's copy, which holds only in-frame ones; the method was immunoSEQ multiplex PCR. This table holds about 42,000 clones, 77% found once. Sample time point: after neoadjuvant nivolumab, at surgical resection. Trimming shortened V by 2 bases and J by 1 base, and 7 bases separated the two germline ends. This CDR3 has 13 amino acids. CDR1 and CDR2 from the germline V gene are SGHKS and YYEKEE (reference sequence). The TCR was taken from a person aged 35-79 years with oral cavity squamous cell carcinoma. V usage is TRBV5-5 and J usage is TRBJ2-7; D call uncertain. Material: PBMCs, obtained after nivolumab (anti-PD-1) treatment. CDR3 region: CASSFRLSYEQYF. As DNA, the CDR3 is TGTGCCAGCAGCTTCAGGTTATCCTACGAGCAGTACTTC. The variable domain in full, with the rest retrieved from reference TRBV5-5 and TRBJ2-7, is DAGVTQSPTHLIKTRGQQVTLRCSPISGHKSVSWYQQVLGQGPQFIFQYYEKEERGRGNFPDRFSARQFPNYSSELNVNALLLGDSALYLCASSFRLSYEQYFGPGTRLTVT.